This TCR beta chain was recorded in a study of control samples from healthy donors and cancer patients. V was pared by 6 bases and J by 4 bases, with 10 bases of the junction left unmatched. CDR1 and CDR2 (germline): SQVTM, ANQGSEA. The CDR3 consists of 14 residues. The protocol was immunoSEQ multiplex PCR, while the TCRdb copy is restricted to in-frame clones and leaves out a portion. Among over 75,000 clones, roughly 82% were seen once, and the ten largest hold about 2%. This TCR was recovered from a man aged 60 to 75 in good health. J is TRBJ2-7 and V is TRBV29-1; 9 nucleotides line up with TRBD1. Sequenced: blood. The CDR3: CSVGGTGSTYEQYF. CDR3 in DNA: TGCAGCGTAGGGGGGACAGGGTCAACGTACGAGCAGTACTTC.